This T cell receptor beta chain was recovered during a study of T cells in Graves' hyperthyroidism and ophthalmopathy. Overall study context: Upon initial diagnosis and before any treatment, peripheral blood was collected.

Each diagnosis drew on symptoms, thyroxine, TRAb, thyroid ultrasound and orbital computed tomography findings. RNA transcripts served as the template for amplifying TCR beta CDR3 regions. During a first-round RT-PCR of the TCR CDR3, the HTBI primer set was used. One entry per CDR3 protein results from TCRdb running MiXCR on the multiplex PCR reads. Of around 800,000 distinct CDR3 sequences in the sample, 35% to 40% are singletons; the top ten hold approximately 8.7%. Study-wide results and caveats: Blood samples included most of the expanded thyroid clonotypes exceeding 0.001. For ophthalmopathy, model prediction preceded onset by a median 6.5 months.

This clonotype was recorded many times. Its antigen is currently unknown. This CDR3 has 18 amino acids. Per germline, CDR1 LNHDA and CDR2 SQIVND (reference sequence). The V gene end was trimmed by 4 bases and the J gene end by 2 bases; junction bases not matched to a gene: 8. The specimen sequenced was blood. The V and J genes are TRBV19 and TRBJ2-5, with 15 bases that match TRBD2. The clonotype comes from a man aged 18 to 29 with Graves' hyperthyroidism. The CDR3, as DNA: TGTGCCAGTAGTAGAGTCCCGGGACTAGCGGGAGGACAAGAGACCCAGTACTTC. It yields the protein CASSRVPGLAGGQETQYF.